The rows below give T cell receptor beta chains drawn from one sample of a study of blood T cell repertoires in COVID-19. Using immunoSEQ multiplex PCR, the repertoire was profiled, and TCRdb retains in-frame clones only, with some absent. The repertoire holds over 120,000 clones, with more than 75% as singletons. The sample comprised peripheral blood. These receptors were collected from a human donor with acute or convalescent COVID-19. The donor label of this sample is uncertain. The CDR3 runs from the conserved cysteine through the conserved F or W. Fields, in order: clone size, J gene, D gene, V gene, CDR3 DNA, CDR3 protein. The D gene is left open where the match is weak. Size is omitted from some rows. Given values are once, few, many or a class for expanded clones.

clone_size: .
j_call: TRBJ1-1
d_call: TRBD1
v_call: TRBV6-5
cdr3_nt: TGTGCCAGCAGTCTGACAGGGAGCTATGAAGCTTTCTTT
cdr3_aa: CASSLTGSYEAFF

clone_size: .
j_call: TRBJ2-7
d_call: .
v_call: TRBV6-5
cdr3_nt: TGTGCCAGCATGATGGGGGCGGATTCTCAGTACTTC
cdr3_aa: CASMMGADSQYF

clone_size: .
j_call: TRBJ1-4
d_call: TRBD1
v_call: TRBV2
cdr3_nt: TGTGCCAGCAGTGCGCAGGGGGCTTCTAATGAAAAACTGTTTTTT
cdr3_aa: CASSAQGASNEKLFF

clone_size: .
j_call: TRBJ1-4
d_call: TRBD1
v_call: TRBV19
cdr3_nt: TGTGCCAGTAGTATTAGGGCAGGGGGTATCACTAATGAAAAACTGTTTTTT
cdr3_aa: CASSIRAGGITNEKLFF

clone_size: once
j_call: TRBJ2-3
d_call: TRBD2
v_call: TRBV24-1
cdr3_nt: TGTGCCACCAGCGGGGGGGCTAGCGGGTACACAGATACGCAGTATTTT
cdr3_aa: CATSGGASGYTDTQYF

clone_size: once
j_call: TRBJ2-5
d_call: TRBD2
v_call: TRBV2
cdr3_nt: TGTGCCAGCAGTGAGAAGTGGGGGGGAGAGACCCAGTACTTC
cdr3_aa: CASSEKWGGETQYF

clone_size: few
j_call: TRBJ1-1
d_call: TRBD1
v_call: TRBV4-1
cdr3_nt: TGCGCCAGCAGCGACCCGGACAGGGTCGCTGAAGCTTTCTTT
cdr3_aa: CASSDPDRVAEAFF

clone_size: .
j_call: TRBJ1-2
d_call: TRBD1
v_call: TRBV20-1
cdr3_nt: TGCAGTGCTAGTGGGCGCGAACGACAGGGGGCGCGGGGCTACACCTTC
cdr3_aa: CSASGRERQGARGYTF

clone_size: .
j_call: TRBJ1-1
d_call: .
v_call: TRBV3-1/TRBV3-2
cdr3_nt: TGTGCCAGCAGCCAAGACGAGGGACATCTAAGTGGAGCTTTCTTT
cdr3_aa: CASSQDEGHLSGAFF

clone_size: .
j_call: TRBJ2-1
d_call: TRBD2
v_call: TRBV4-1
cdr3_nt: TGCGCCAGCAGCCTCCTTAATCGCGGGGGGTACTACAATGAGCAGTTCTTC
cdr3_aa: CASSLLNRGGYYNEQFF

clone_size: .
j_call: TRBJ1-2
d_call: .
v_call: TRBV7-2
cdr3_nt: TGTGCCAGCAGCGTCGGGACTGCTTTCGATGGCTACACCTTC
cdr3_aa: CASSVGTAFDGYTF

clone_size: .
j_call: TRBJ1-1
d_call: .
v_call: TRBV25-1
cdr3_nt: TGTGCCAGCAGTGAACTGGCAGGGCAGGACACTGAAGCTTTCTTT
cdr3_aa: CASSELAGQDTEAFF

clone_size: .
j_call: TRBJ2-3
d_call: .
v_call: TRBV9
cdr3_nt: TGTGCCAGCAACAGGGGGGGCGTGGAAGATACGCAGTATTTT
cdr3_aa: CASNRGGVEDTQYF

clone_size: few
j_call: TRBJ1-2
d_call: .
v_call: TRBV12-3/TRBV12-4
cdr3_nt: TGTGCCAGCAGTTTAGCTGGGGCTGGCTACACCTTC
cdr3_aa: CASSLAGAGYTF

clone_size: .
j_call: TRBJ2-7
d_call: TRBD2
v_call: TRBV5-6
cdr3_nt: TGTGCCAGCAGCTTGATTGGCGGGGGGTCCTACGAGCAGTACTTC
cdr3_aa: CASSLIGGGSYEQYF

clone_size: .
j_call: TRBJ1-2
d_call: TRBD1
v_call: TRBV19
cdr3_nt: TGTGCCAGTACCCGAGCCAGGGGGCGCCCCTGGGGCTACACCTTC
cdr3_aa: CASTRARGRPWGYTF

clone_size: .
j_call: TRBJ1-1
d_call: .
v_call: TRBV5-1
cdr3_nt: TGCGCCAGCAGCCGCGACAGGAACACTGAAGCTTTCTTT
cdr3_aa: CASSRDRNTEAFF

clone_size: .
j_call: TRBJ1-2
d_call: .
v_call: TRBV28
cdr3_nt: TGTGCCAGCAGTTCCCCCGGGGACTATGGCTACACCTTC
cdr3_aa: CASSSPGDYGYTF

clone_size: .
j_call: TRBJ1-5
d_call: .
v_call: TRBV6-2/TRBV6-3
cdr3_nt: TGTGCCAGCAGTACAGGGAGTCAGCCCCAGCATTTT
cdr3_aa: CASSTGSQPQHF

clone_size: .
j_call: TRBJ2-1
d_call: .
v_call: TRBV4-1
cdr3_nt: TGCGCCAGCAGCCCCCTTCGTGAGCGAAGCGCCTACAATGAGCAGTTCTTC
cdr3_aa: CASSPLRERSAYNEQFF

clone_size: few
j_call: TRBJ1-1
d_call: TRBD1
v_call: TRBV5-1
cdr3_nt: TGCGCCAGCAGCGACAGGGATGATGAAGCTTTCTTT
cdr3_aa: CASSDRDDEAFF

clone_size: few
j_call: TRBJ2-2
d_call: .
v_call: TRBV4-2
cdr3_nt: TGTGCCAGCAGCCAAGAAATATCCGGGGAGCTGTTTTTT
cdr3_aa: CASSQEISGELFF

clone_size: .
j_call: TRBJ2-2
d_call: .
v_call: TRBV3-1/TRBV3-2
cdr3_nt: TGTGCCAGCAGCCCAAGGGAGATGGGTGGGGAGCTGTTTTTT
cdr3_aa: CASSPREMGGELFF

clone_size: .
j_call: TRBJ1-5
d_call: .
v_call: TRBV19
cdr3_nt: TGTGCCAGTAGTATAGAAGGGGGTTCATGGGGCAATCAGCCCCAGCATTTT
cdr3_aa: CASSIEGGSWGNQPQHF

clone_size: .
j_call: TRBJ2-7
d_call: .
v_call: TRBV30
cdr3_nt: TGTGCCTGGAGTACTAGTTCCTACGAGCAGTACTTC
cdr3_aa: CAWSTSSYEQYF

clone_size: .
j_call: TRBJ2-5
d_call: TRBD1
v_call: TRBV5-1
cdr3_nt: TGCGCCAGCAGCTTGGAGGGGGCTTCCCAAGAGACCCAGTACTTC
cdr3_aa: CASSLEGASQETQYF

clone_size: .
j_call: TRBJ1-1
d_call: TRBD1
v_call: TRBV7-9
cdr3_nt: TGTGCCAGCAGCTTAGCATATTTTGACAGGGAGCAGAACACTGAAGCTTTCTTT
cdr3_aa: CASSLAYFDREQNTEAFF

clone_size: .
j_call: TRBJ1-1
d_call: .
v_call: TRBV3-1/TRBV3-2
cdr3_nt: TGTGCCAGCAGCCGCTGGGGGGCATGGGGGGGCGACACTGAAGCTTTCTTT
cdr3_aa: CASSRWGAWGGDTEAFF

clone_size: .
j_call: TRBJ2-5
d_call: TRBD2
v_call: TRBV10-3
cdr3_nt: TGTGCCACCCGCTATGGGACTAGGCAAGAGACCCAGTACTTC
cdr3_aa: CATRYGTRQETQYF

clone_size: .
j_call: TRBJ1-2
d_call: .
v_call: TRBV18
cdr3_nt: TGTGCCAGCTCACCACCATCAGACAGCTATGGCTACACCTTC
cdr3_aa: CASSPPSDSYGYTF

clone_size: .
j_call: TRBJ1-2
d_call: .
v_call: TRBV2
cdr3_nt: TGTGCCAGCAGTGTGTCAGGAAACTATGGCTACACCTTC
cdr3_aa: CASSVSGNYGYTF

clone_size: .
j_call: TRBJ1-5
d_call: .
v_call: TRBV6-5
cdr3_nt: TGTGCCAGCAGCCGGGACACGAGCAATCAGCCCCAGCATTTT
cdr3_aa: CASSRDTSNQPQHF

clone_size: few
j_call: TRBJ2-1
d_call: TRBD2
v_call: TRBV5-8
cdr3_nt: TGTGCCAGCAGCTCACCCCGTAGCGGGAGCTCCTACAATGAGCAGTTCTTC
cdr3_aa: CASSSPRSGSSYNEQFF

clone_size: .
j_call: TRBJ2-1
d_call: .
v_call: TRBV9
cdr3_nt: TGTGCCAGCAGCGTAACAGGGATCGGGGATGAGCAGTTCTTC
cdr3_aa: CASSVTGIGDEQFF

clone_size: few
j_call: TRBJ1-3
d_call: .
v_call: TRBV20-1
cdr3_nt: TGCAGTGCTGGACAGGGAAACACCATATATTTT
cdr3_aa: CSAGQGNTIYF

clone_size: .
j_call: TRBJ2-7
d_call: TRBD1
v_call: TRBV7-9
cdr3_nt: TGTGCCAGCAGCACACGGACAGGGGTTTCCTACGAGCAGTACTTC
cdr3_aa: CASSTRTGVSYEQYF

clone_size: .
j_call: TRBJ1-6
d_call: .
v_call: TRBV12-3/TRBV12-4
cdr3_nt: TGTGCCAGCACCGGAGGGAATTCACCCCTCCACTTT
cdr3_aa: CASTGGNSPLHF

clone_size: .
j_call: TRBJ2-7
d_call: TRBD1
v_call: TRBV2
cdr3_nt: TGTGCCAGCAGTGGACAGGGTACGCGCGAGCAGTACTTC
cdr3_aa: CASSGQGTREQYF

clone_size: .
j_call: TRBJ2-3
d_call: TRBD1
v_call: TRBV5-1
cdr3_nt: TGCGCCAGCAGCTTGGCTTGGACAGGGGACGGGACAGATACGCAGTATTTT
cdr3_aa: CASSLAWTGDGTDTQYF

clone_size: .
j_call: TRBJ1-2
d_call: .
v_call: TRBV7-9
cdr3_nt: TGTGCCAGCAACGACCAGGGGTATGGCTACACCTTC
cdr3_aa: CASNDQGYGYTF

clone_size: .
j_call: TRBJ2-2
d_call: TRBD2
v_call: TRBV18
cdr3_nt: TGTGCCAGCTCACCGACTAGCGGGAGCTACACCGGGGAGCTGTTTTTT
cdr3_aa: CASSPTSGSYTGELFF

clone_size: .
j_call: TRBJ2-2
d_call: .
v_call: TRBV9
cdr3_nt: TGTGCCAGCAGCGTACGGCCTAGCCCTTTGGGGGAGCTGTTTTTT
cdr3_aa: CASSVRPSPLGELFF

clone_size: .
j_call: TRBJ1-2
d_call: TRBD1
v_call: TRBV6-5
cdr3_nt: TGTGCCAGTCAAGACAGGGGGCGCACCTATGGCTACACCTTC
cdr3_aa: CASQDRGRTYGYTF

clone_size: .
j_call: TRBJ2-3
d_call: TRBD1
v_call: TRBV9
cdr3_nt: TGTGCCAGCAGCGGTGGACAGGTCGGAGATACGCAGTATTTT
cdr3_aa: CASSGGQVGDTQYF

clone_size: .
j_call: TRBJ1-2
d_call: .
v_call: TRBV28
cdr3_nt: TGTGCCAGCAGTTTAAAGGGGAACTATGGCTACACCTTC
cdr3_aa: CASSLKGNYGYTF

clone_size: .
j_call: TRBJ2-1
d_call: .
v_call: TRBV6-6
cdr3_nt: TGTGCCAGCAGCCGGGGGAATGAGCAGTTCTTC
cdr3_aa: CASSRGNEQFF

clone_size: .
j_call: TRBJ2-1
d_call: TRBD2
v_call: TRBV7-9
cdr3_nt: TGTGCCAGCAGCTTAAGTAGCGGGACGTACAATGAGCAGTTCTTC
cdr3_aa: CASSLSSGTYNEQFF

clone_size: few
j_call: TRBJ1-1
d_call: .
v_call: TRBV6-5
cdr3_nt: TGTGCCAGCAGGTCCAGGGTGGCATCAGGTGAAGCTTTCTTT
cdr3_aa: CASRSRVASGEAFF

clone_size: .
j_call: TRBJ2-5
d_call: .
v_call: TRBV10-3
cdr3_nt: TGTGCCATCAGTGACTTCAAGATCAGGGAGACCCAGTACTTC
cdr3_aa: CAISDFKIRETQYF

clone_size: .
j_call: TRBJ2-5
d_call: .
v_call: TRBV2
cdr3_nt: TGTGCCAGCAGTGATTTCGCGGGTGCTCAAGAGACCCAGTACTTC
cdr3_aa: CASSDFAGAQETQYF

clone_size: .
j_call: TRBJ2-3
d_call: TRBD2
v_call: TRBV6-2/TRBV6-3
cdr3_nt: TGTGCCAGCAGTTACCCTACTAGCGGGGGCAGTAGCACAGATACGCAGTATTTT
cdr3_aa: CASSYPTSGGSSTDTQYF

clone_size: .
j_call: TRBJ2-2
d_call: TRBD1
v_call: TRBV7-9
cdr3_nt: TGTGCCAGCAGCTTGGTGACAGGGGGTATCACCGGGGAGCTGTTTTTT
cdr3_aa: CASSLVTGGITGELFF

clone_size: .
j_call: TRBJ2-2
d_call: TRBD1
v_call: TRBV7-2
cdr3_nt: TGTGCCAGCAGCTTTGGGACAGTGAGGTCCGGGGAGCTGTTTTTT
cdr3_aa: CASSFGTVRSGELFF